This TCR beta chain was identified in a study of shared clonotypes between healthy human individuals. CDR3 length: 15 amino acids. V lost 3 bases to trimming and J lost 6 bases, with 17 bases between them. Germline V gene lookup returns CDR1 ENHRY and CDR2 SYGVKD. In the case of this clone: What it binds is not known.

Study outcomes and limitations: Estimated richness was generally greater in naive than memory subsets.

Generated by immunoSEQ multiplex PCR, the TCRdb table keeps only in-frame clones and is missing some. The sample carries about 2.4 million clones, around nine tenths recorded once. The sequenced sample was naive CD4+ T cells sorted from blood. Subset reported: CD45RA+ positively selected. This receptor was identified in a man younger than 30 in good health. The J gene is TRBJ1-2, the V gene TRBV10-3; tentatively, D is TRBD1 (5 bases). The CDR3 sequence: CAISDSRSSGDGYTF. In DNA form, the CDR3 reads TGTGCCATCAGTGACTCCAGGAGTTCGGGGGATGGCTACACCTTC.